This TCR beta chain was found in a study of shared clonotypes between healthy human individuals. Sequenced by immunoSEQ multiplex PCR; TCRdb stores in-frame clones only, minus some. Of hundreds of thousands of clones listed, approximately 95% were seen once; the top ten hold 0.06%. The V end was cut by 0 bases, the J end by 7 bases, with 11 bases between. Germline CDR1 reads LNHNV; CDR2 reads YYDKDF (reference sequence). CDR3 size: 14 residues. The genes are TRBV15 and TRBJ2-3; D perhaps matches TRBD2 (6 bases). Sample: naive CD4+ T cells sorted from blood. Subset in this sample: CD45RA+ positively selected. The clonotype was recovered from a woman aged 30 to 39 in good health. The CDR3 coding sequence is TGTGCCACCAGCAGAGATTTCGGACTAAATACGCAGTATTTT. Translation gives CATSRDFGLNTQYF.